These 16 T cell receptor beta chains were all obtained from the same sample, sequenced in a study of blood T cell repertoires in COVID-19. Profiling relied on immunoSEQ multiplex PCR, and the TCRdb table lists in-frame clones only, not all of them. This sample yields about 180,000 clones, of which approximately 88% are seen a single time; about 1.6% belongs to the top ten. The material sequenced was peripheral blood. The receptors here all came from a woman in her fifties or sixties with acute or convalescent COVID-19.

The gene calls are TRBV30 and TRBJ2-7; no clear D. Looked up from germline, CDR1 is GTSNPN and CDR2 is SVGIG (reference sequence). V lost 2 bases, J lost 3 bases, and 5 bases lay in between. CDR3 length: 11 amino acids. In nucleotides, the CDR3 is TGTGCCTGGAGTAGAGGCTACGAGCAGTACTTC. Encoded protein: CAWSRGYEQYF.

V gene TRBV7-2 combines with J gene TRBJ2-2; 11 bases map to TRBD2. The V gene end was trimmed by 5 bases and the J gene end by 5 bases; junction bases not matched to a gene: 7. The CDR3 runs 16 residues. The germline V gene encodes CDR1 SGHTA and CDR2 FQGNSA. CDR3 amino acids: CASSHTGTSGTGELFF. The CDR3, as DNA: TGTGCCAGCAGCCATACCGGGACTAGCGGAACCGGGGAGCTGTTTTTT. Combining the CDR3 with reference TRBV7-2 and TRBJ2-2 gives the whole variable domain GAGVSQSPSNKVTEKGKDVELRCDPISGHTALYWYRQSLGQGLEFLIYFQGNSAPDKSGLPSDRFSAERTGGSVSTLTIQRTQQEDSAVYLCASSHTGTSGTGELFFGEGSRLTVL.

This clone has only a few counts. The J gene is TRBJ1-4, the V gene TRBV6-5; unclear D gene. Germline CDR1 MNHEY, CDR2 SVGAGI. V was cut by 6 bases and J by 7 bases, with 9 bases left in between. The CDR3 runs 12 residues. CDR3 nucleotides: TGTGCCAGCAGGGGCTCGGCTGAAAAACTGTTTTTT. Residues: CASRGSAEKLFF.

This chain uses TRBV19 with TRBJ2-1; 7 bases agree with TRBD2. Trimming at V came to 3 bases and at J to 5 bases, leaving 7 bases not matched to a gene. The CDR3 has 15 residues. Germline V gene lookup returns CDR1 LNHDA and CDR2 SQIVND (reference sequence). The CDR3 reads CASSISGLDDNEQFF. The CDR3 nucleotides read TGTGCCAGTAGTATCTCCGGACTAGATGACAATGAGCAGTTCTTC.

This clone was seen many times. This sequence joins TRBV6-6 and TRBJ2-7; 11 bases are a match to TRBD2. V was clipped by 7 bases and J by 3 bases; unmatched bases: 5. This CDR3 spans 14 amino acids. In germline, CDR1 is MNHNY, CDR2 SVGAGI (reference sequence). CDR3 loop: CASTVAGGVYEQYF. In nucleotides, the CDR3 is TGTGCCAGCACCGTAGCGGGAGGGGTCTACGAGCAGTACTTC.

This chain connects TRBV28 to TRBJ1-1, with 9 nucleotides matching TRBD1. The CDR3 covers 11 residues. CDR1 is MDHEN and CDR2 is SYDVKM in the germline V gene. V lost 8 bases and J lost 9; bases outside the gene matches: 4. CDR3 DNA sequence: TGTGCCAGCCGGGACAGGGTTCAAGCTTTCTTT. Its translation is CASRDRVQAFF. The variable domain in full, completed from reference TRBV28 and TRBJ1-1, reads DVKVTQSSRYLVKRTGEKVFLECVQDMDHENMFWYRQDPGLGLRLIYFSYDVKMKEKGDIPEGYSVSREKKERFSLILESASTNQTSMYLCASRDRVQAFFGQGTRLTVV.

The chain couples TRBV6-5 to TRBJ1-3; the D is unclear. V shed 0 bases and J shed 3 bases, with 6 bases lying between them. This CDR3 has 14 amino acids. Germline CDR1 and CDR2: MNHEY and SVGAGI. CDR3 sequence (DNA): TGTGCCAGCAGTTACTCATTATATGGAAACACCATATATTTT. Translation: CASSYSLYGNTIYF.

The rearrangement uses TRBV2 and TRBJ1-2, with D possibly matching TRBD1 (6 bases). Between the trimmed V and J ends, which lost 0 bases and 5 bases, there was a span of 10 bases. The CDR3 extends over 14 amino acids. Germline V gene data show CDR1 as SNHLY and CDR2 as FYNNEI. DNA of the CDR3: TGTGCCAGCAGTGAAGCGGGCAGGGGTTATGGCTACACCTTC. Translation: CASSEAGRGYGYTF.

Written as DNA, the CDR3 is TGTGCCAGCAGCCCTGGACTAAACACCGGGGAGCTGTTTTTT. Translating gives CASSPGLNTGELFF. V usage is TRBV27 and J usage is TRBJ2-2, with D perhaps TRBD2 (6 bases). Germline-derived CDR1 and CDR2 are MNHEY and SMNVEV (reference sequence). The CDR3 runs 14 residues. Trimming removed 6 bases at V and 2 bases at J, with 10 bases between.

The CDR3 reads CAWGLAGVETQYF. CDR3 sequence (DNA): TGTGCCTGGGGACTAGCGGGAGTTGAGACCCAGTACTTC. The genes are TRBV30 and TRBJ2-5, with TRBD2 matching 13 bases. In germline, CDR1 is GTSNPN, CDR2 SVGIG (reference sequence). CDR3 size: 13 residues. Losses at the gene ends were 5 bases for V and 5 bases for J; bases not matched to a gene: 2.

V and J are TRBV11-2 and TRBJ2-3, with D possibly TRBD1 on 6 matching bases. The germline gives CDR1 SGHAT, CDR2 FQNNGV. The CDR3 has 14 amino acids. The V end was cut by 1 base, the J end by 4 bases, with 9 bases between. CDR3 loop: CASSLAGDPDTQYF. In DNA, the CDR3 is TGTGCCAGCAGCTTAGCAGGGGATCCAGATACGCAGTATTTT.

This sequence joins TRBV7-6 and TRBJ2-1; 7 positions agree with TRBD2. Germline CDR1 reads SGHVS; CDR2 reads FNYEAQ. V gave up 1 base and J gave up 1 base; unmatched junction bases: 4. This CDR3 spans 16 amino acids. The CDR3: CASSLGSSGSYNEQFF. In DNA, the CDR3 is TGTGCCAGCAGCTTAGGTAGTAGCGGGTCCTACAATGAGCAGTTCTTC. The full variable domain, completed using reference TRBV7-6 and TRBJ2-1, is GAGVSQSPRYKVTKRGQDVALRCDPISGHVSLYWYRQALGQGPEFLTYFNYEAQQDKSGLPNDRFSAERPEGSISTLTIQRTEQRDSAMYRCASSLGSSGSYNEQFFGPGTRLTVL.

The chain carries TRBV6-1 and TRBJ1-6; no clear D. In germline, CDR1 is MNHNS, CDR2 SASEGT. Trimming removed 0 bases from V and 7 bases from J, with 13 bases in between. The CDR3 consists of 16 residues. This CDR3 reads CASSEAPAGWNSPLHF. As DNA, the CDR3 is TGTGCCAGCAGTGAAGCTCCCGCGGGGTGGAATTCACCCCTCCACTTT.

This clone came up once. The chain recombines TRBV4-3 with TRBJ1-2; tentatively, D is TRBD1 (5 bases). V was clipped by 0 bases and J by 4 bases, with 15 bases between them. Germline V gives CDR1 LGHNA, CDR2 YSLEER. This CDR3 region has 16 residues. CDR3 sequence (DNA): TGCGCCAGCAGCCAAGACGCGGTGACAGCCGTCTATGGCTACACCTTC. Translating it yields CASSQDAVTAVYGYTF.

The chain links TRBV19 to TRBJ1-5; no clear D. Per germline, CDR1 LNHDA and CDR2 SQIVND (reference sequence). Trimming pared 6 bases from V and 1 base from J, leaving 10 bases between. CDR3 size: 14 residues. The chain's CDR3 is CASSRGGSNQPQHF. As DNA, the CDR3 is TGTGCCAGTAGCCGAGGTGGGAGCAATCAGCCCCAGCATTTT.

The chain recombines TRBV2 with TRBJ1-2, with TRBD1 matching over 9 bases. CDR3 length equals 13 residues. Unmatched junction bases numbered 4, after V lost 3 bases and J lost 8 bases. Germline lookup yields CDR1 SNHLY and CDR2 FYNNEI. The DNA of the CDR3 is TGTGCCAGCAGTGATGGGACAGGGTGGGGCTACACCTTC. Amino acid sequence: CASSDGTGWGYTF.